A single TCR beta chain is shown here with its context. Its matching antigen is unknown. The germline gene is not matched at one end of the junction; a read error may be the cause. Other DNA sequences in the sample encode the same CDR3. The entry originates in a study of graft-versus-host responses after intestinal transplantation. Study-level information: Isolated intestinal, liver-intestinal, or multivisceral transplants had been given to the recipients. Recipients were all induced with anti-thymocyte globulin, then given tacrolimus and steroids for around three years.

Assay used: immunoSEQ multiplex PCR; TCRdb lists only in-frame clones, some missing. The sample carries under 100,000 clones, roughly 92% recorded once. Germline V CDR1 and CDR2: SGDLS, YYNGEE. The CDR3 runs 15 residues. The material was unstimulated CD8+ T cells sorted from spleen or lymph node cells, obtained before transplant. The sequence came from a human donor who was the organ donor for an intestinal transplant. The genes are TRBV9 and TRBJ2-2; 8 positions match TRBD2. CDR3 nucleotides: TGTGCCAGCAGCGTAGGACTAGCGAACACCGGGGAGCTGTTCTTT. Translated, it gives CASSVGLANTGELFF.